This TCR beta chain appears in the sequencing data of a study of T cells in narcolepsy. Looking at the study overall: Healthy controls were enrolled alongside patients with narcolepsy type 1 or type 2.

Data came from immunoSEQ multiplex PCR; TCRdb stores just in-frame clones and leaves some out. The table includes under 40,000 clones, roughly four fifths detected once. Notes on this clone: No antigen is known for it.

CDR1 is LNHDA, CDR2 SQIVND, per germline (reference sequence). With 5 bases removed from V and 5 bases from J, the gap between germline ends came to 15 bases. CDR3 length: 14 residues. Study-wide results and limits: In some patient and control memory CD4+ samples, autoreactive clones were absent. Comparing one patient's CSF and blood CD4+ clonotypes highlighted HCRT- and TRIB2-specific autoreactive clonotypes. Blood of same and different patients, but not healthy controls, reportedly held recurring autoreactive clonotypes.

The chain links TRBV19 to TRBJ2-5; D perhaps matches TRBD2 (7 bases). The sample consisted of memory (CD45RA-) CD4+ T cells from blood. This clonotype was sampled from a human donor in good health. This CDR3 reads CASSPRGGHETQYF. The CDR3 nucleotides are TGTGCCAGTAGTCCCCGCGGGGGCCACGAGACCCAGTACTTC.